These T cell receptor beta chains were read from a single sample in a study of CD8+CD57+ T cells in acquired aplastic anemia. TCRdb recomputed calls from the reads with MiXCR, one row per CDR3 protein. The sample carries just over 400,000 distinct CDR3 sequences, just under 70% recorded once. Sequencing was done on a sample of sorted CD4+, CD8+, or CD8+CD57+ T cells (not recorded which) from PBMCs. All receptors come from a human donor in good health, serving as a control. The CDR3 runs from the conserved cysteine through the conserved F or W. D genes are given only for firm matches. Only part of the rows carry a size: once, few, many, or a class if the clone is expanded.

-	TRBV9	-	TRBJ1-6	CASSMLGCGYTLVHF	TGTGCCAGCAGCATGCTGGGTTGTGGCTACACACTCGTCCACTTC
-	TRBV7-2	many	TRBJ2-7	CASSLALVPGTYEQYF	TGTGCCAGCAGCTTAGCGCTGGTTCCAGGGACCTACGAGCAGTACTTC
-	TRBV7-3	-	TRBJ1-2	CATSRDKSTRGFTF	TGTGCCACCAGCAGAGATAAGAGTACTCGTGGTTTCACCTTC
TRBD1	TRBV5-1	-	TRBJ2-5	CASSPWTGDTQYF	TGTGCCAGCAGCCCTTGGACAGGGGACACCCAGTACTTC
-	TRBV5-1	-	TRBJ1-5	CASSLGAEPNFQPQHF	TGTGCCAGCAGCTTAGGTGCAGAGCCTAATTTTCAGCCCCAGCATTTT
-	TRBV5-6	-	TRBJ2-7	CASSWSCTYEQYF	TGTGCCAGCAGTTGGTCCTGCACCTACGAGCAGTACTTC
-	TRBV25-1	-	TRBJ2-7	CASSPNGLGIQDQYF	TGTGCCAGCAGCCCCAACGGTCTCGGTATACAGGACCAGTACTTC
TRBD1	TRBV10-3	few	TRBJ2-1	CAISESIGDRGEQFF	TGTGCCATCAGTGAGTCGATAGGGGACAGGGGTGAGCAGTTCTTC
-	TRBV28	many	TRBJ1-2	CASSPVVYGYTF	TGTGCCAGCAGCCCGGTAGTCTATGGCTACACCTTC
-	TRBV3-1	-	TRBJ1-5	CASSHHPGQPQHF	TGTGCCAGCAGCCACCACCCGGGACAGCCCCAGCATTTT
-	TRBV2	-	TRBJ2-3	CASSHDLRGTQYF	TGTGCCAGCAGCCACGATCTCAGAGGCACGCAGTATTTT
TRBD2	TRBV4-1	few	TRBJ2-1	CASSSGTSGYNEQFF	TGCGCCAGCAGCTCCGGGACTAGCGGATACAATGAGCAGTTCTTC
-	TRBV7-2	once	TRBJ2-7	CASSLGPRGYKQYF	TGTGCCAGCAGCTTAGGGCCCAGGGGTTACAAGCAGTACTTC
-	TRBV20-1	-	TRBJ2-1	CSARVIATYNEQFF	TGCAGTGCTAGAGTAATAGCCACCTACAATGAGCAGTTCTTC
-	TRBV20-1	-	TRBJ2-7	CSATTGRHKPYEQYF	TGCAGTGCTACTACGGGGCGGCATAAGCCCTACGAGCAGTACTTC
-	TRBV25-1	-	TRBJ2-6	CASSEGTSDIHSGANVLTF	TGTGCCAGCAGTGAGGGGACATCTGATATACACTCTGGGGCCAACGTCCTGACTTTC
TRBD1	TRBV20-1	-	TRBJ1-6	CSARDGGQSNSPLHF	TGCAGTGCTAGAGATGGGGGACAGTCTAATTCACCCCTCCACTTT
-	TRBV5-1	-	TRBJ2-6	CASSLTGVNTANVLTF	TGTGCCAGCAGCTTGACCGGGGTGAACACGGCCAACGTCCTGACTTTC
TRBD1	TRBV9	-	TRBJ1-6	CASTVGQGGYDQHF	TGTGCCAGCACCGTGGGACAGGGGGGTTACGATCAGCACTTT